This T cell receptor beta chain was obtained from a study of T cell repertoires in cytomegalovirus infection. Points from the study as a whole: Cumulated frequencies of public TCR beta families served to identify carriers of CMV plus the relevant HLA. Dominant in the ex vivo response were TCR beta clonotypes restricted by HLA-C and specific for CMV.

TCRdb reanalysed the reads using MiXCR and keeps one entry per CDR3 protein. Seen here are around 450,000 distinct CDR3 sequences, 11% observed once, and the top ten hold about a tenth. With 4 bases clipped from V and 2 bases from J, the junction kept 0 bases outside the gene matches. The germline V gene has CDR1 MDHEN and CDR2 SYDVKM. This CDR3 contains 14 residues. This clonotype was detected many times. Antigen unknown. Sequencing was done on a sample of PBMCs. The clonotype originates from a human donor in good health (CMV status not recorded). Some clones in this sample may be carry-over from other donors' samples. This chain connects TRBV28 to TRBJ2-5, with 11 positions matching TRBD1. CDR3 bases: TGTGCCAGCAGTTGGGACAGGGGGCAAGAGACCCAGTACTTC. This encodes CASSWDRGQETQYF. The whole variable domain, filled in from reference TRBV28 and TRBJ2-5, reads DVKVTQSSRYLVKRTGEKVFLECVQDMDHENMFWYRQDPGLGLRLIYFSYDVKMKEKGDIPEGYSVSREKKERFSLILESASTNQTSMYLCASSWDRGQETQYFGPGTRLLVL.